Each of the 29 T cell receptor beta chains below was sequenced from the same sample in a study of blood T cell repertoires in COVID-19. Repertoires were generated with immunoSEQ multiplex PCR, while TCRdb's copy carries only in-frame clones and drops some. The profile shows about 120,000 clones, approximately 88% of them singletons. The sequenced material came from peripheral blood. These receptors all stem from a woman in her seventies with acute or convalescent COVID-19.

The chain uses TRBV4-1 and TRBJ2-1, with 7 bases matching TRBD2. The CDR3 has 15 amino acids. Germline CDR1 MGHRA, CDR2 YSYEKL. J gave up 2 bases and V 1 base, and 2 bases lay outside the gene matches. DNA of the CDR3: TGCGCCAGCAGCCAAGGGGGACTAACCTACAATGAGCAGTTCTTC. Translation: CASSQGGLTYNEQFF.

As regards this clone: Germline and junction disagree at one end, which may indicate a read error. The V gene is TRBV11-2, the J gene TRBJ2-3; D remains ambiguous. There are 14 residues in the CDR3. CDR1 SGHAT and CDR2 FQNNGV come from the germline V gene. CDR3 DNA: TGTGCCAGCAGCCTAGACCCTAGCACAGATACGCAGTATTTT. Translating gives CASSLDPSTDTQYF.

This chain links TRBV9 with TRBJ2-5, with D unclear. Germline CDR1 is SGDLS and CDR2 is YYNGEE. The CDR3 sequence is 12 residues long. Trimming stripped 0 bases from V and 5 bases from J, with 5 bases between. For the CDR3, the DNA is TGTGCCAGCAGCGTAGGAGGCGAGACCCAGTACTTC. Its translation: CASSVGGETQYF.

V usage is TRBV9 and J usage is TRBJ2-1; 11 bases agree with TRBD2. The CDR3 is 16 amino acids. V was clipped by 0 bases and J by 5 bases; unmatched bases: 4. The V gene's germline CDR1 is SGDLS and CDR2 YYNGEE. CDR3 nucleotide sequence: TGTGCCAGCAGCGTAGCTTTGACTAGCGGGGACAATGAGCAGTTCTTC. Protein: CASSVALTSGDNEQFF.

The chain uses TRBV5-1 and TRBJ1-5; D ambiguous. V lost 0 bases, J lost 0 bases, and 7 bases lay in between. The CDR3 totals 15 residues. CDR1 and CDR2 (germline): SGHRS, YFSETQ. CDR3 sequence reads: CASSLAGVSNQPQHF. The CDR3 DNA is TGCGCCAGCAGCTTGGCCGGGGTTAGCAATCAGCCCCAGCATTTT.

The J gene is TRBJ2-5, the V gene TRBV6-1; 10 nucleotides agree with TRBD2. Germline loops: CDR1 MNHNS, CDR2 SASEGT. This CDR3 contains 15 residues. Trimming cost V 6 bases and J 2 bases; bases outside gene matches: 6. CDR3: CASRPSGGIQETQYF. The CDR3, as DNA: TGTGCCAGCAGGCCTAGCGGGGGAATTCAAGAGACCCAGTACTTC.

The DNA of the CDR3 is TGTGCCATCAGTGAACGGACAGACGATCAGCCCCAGCATTTT. It translates to CAISERTDDQPQHF. The J gene is TRBJ1-5, the V gene TRBV10-3, with D maybe TRBD1 (6 bases). The CDR3 has 14 amino acids. From germline, CDR1 is ENHRY and CDR2 SYGVKD. Deletions cut 3 bases from V and 5 bases from J, with 11 bases between.

This chain's CDR3 is CAWSVRGQFNQPQHF. The DNA of the CDR3 is TGTGCCTGGAGTGTAAGGGGACAGTTTAATCAGCCCCAGCATTTT. The chain carries TRBV30 and TRBJ1-5; 7 bases match TRBD1. V was pared by 0 bases and J by 4 bases, with 6 bases of the junction left unmatched. Per the germline V gene, CDR1 is GTSNPN and CDR2 is SVGIG (reference sequence). The CDR3 loop spans 15 amino acids.

The chain recombines TRBV7-9 with TRBJ1-6; 8 bases fit TRBD1. V trimming: 4 bases; J trimming: 8 bases; junction bases outside the gene matches: 4. CDR3 length: 14 amino acids. Looked up from germline, CDR1 is SEHNR and CDR2 is FQNEAQ (reference sequence). CDR3 nucleotide sequence: TGTGCCAGCAGCTCCCAGGGGGCGGATTCACCCCTCCACTTT. Protein sequence: CASSSQGADSPLHF. Full variable domain (rest looked up from reference TRBV7-9 and TRBJ1-6): DTGVSQNPRHKITKRGQNVTFRCDPISEHNRLYWYRQTLGQGPEFLTYFQNEAQLEKSRLLSDRFSAERPKGSFSTLEIQRTEQGDSAMYLCASSSQGADSPLHFGNGTRLTVT.

This clone was counted a single time. The chain employs TRBV5-1 and TRBJ2-1; 8 bases align to TRBD2. Trimming removed 2 bases from V and 4 bases from J; junction bases left unmatched: 5. CDR1 is SGHRS and CDR2 is YFSETQ in the germline V gene. The CDR3 covers 15 residues. CDR3 sequence reads: CASSLERGIYNEQFF. The CDR3, as DNA: TGCGCCAGCAGCTTAGAGCGGGGGATATACAATGAGCAGTTCTTC.

This rearrangement joins TRBV30 to TRBJ1-1; 8 positions match TRBD1. The junction had 10 bases not matched to a gene; V was cut back by 2 bases and J by 5 bases. Germline V gene lookup returns CDR1 GTSNPN and CDR2 SVGIG (reference sequence). This CDR3 is built from 15 residues. CDR3 residues: CAWSRSQGAGTEAFF. CDR3 coding DNA: TGTGCCTGGAGTCGGAGCCAGGGGGCTGGGACTGAAGCTTTCTTT.

The genes are TRBV5-1 and TRBJ2-7; 8 bases fit TRBD2. CDR3 length equals 15 residues. The V segment lost 4 bases and the J segment 7 bases; nucleotides outside the gene matches: 13. CDR1 is SGHRS, CDR2 YFSETQ, per germline. The CDR3 nucleotides are TGCGCCAGCAGCCGGGCTGGCGGGAGGACGAGGGAGCAGTACTTC. Its translation is CASSRAGGRTREQYF.

The chain joins TRBV5-5 to TRBJ2-5; TRBD2 matches at 7 bases. Unmatched junction bases numbered 3, after V lost 2 bases and J lost 5 bases. The CDR3 length is 13 residues. Germline V gene sequence: CDR1 SGHKS, CDR2 YYEKEE (reference sequence). The CDR3: CASSFTGGETQYF. CDR3 nucleotide sequence: TGTGCCAGCAGCTTTACCGGGGGGGAGACCCAGTACTTC. Full variable domain (missing parts from reference TRBV5-5 and TRBJ2-5): DAGVTQSPTHLIKTRGQQVTLRCSPISGHKSVSWYQQVLGQGPQFIFQYYEKEERGRGNFPDRFSARQFPNYSSELNVNALLLGDSALYLCASSFTGGETQYFGPGTRLLVL.

The gene calls are TRBV5-1 and TRBJ2-2; D possibly corresponds to TRBD2 (5 bases). CDR3 length: 14 residues. Germline CDR1 reads SGHRS; CDR2 reads YFSETQ. The germline V and J ends were trimmed by 4 bases and 0 bases, with 7 bases remaining between them. The DNA for the CDR3 is TGCGCCAGCAGCCCGGGGTCGAACACCGGGGAGCTGTTTTTT. It yields the protein CASSPGSNTGELFF.

This clone was seen a single time. The chain is built from TRBV12-5 and TRBJ2-3, with 12 bases matching TRBD1. The CDR3 covers 15 residues. The germline V gene encodes CDR1 LGHNT and CDR2 FRNRAP. The J segment lost 4 bases and the V segment lost 7 bases, leaving 6 bases of the junction unmatched. CDR3 coding DNA: TGTGCTAGTGTCTGGGGGACAGGGGGCGCAGATACGCAGTATTTT. Translating gives CASVWGTGGADTQYF.

This sequence joins TRBV10-3 and TRBJ2-1, with TRBD1 identical over 8 bases. This CDR3 comprises 14 residues. V dropped 8 bases and J dropped 5; count of bases not matched to a gene: 8. The germline V gene has CDR1 ENHRY and CDR2 SYGVKD. The CDR3 DNA reads TGTGCCATCCAGGACAGGGTTGGGAACAATGAGCAGTTCTTC. This encodes CAIQDRVGNNEQFF.

The sample holds one count of this clone. The CDR3 sequence: CASTGYSGNTIYF. CDR3 coding DNA: TGTGCCAGCACAGGGTACTCTGGAAACACCATATATTTT. This sequence joins TRBV6-5 and TRBJ1-3; TRBD1 might be the D (5 bases). V was shortened by 7 bases and J by 0 bases, with 7 bases between the two germline ends. Germline V gives CDR1 MNHEY, CDR2 SVGAGI. The CDR3 is 13 residues long.

The CDR3 DNA reads TGTGCTAGTGGTTCAGGGTCTGGGGCCAACGTCCTGACTTTC. Its translation is CASGSGSGANVLTF. The chain has TRBV12-5 and TRBJ2-6; tentative D call: TRBD1 (5 bases). The CDR3 has 14 residues. Trimming cost V 4 bases and J 1 base, with 5 bases left between them. The V gene's germline CDR1 is LGHNT and CDR2 FRNRAP. Based on the CDR3 plus reference TRBV12-5 and TRBJ2-6, the full variable domain is DARVTQTPRHKVTEMGQEVTMRCQPILGHNTVFWYRQTMMQGLELLAYFRNRAPLDDSGMPKDRFSAEMPDATLATLKIQPSEPRDSAVYFCASGSGSGANVLTFGAGSRLTVL.

This clone was seen a single time. V and J are TRBV10-2 and TRBJ2-1; 7 positions agree with TRBD2. CDR3 size: 15 residues. Trimming at V came to 0 bases and at J to 3 bases, leaving 2 bases not matched to a gene. In germline, CDR1 is WSHSY, CDR2 SAAADI. The CDR3 nucleotides read TGCGCCAGCAGTGAGTCTGGGGGGGACTACAATGAGCAGTTCTTC. It is translated as CASSESGGDYNEQFF.

The chain links TRBV6-5 to TRBJ2-7; weak D call: TRBD1 (5 bases). Germline values: CDR1 MNHEY, CDR2 SVGAGI. This CDR3 is built from 14 residues. V lost 6 bases and J lost 3, with 15 bases in between. Here the CDR3 reads CASSRSLQGYEQYF. In DNA, the CDR3 is TGTGCCAGCAGCCGATCGTTGCAGGGCTACGAGCAGTACTTC.

The genes are TRBV28 and TRBJ1-4, with no clear D. The V end lost 7 bases, the J end lost 8 bases, and 14 bases lay between the germline ends. CDR1 and CDR2 from the germline V gene are MDHEN and SYDVKM. This CDR3 is built from 13 residues. The CDR3 bases are TGTGCCAGCACCCTCGGAGGGTGGGAAAAACTGTTTTTT. It is translated as CASTLGGWEKLFF. The full variable domain, with the rest looked up from reference TRBV28 and TRBJ1-4, is DVKVTQSSRYLVKRTGEKVFLECVQDMDHENMFWYRQDPGLGLRLIYFSYDVKMKEKGDIPEGYSVSREKKERFSLILESASTNQTSMYLCASTLGGWEKLFFGSGTQLSVL.

The genes are TRBV5-4 and TRBJ2-3; D is perhaps TRBD2 (6 bases). Trimming took off 3 bases at V and 2 bases at J, with 16 bases between the two ends. The CDR3 totals 16 residues. From germline, CDR1 is SGHNT and CDR2 YYREEE (reference sequence). CDR3 DNA: TGTGCCAGCAGCTCGAACCGGGACTCCTACACAGATACGCAGTATTTT. As protein: CASSSNRDSYTDTQYF.

This chain connects TRBV6-6 to TRBJ1-1; D uncertain. The CDR3 runs 10 residues. V lost 6 bases, J lost 8 bases, and 7 bases lay in between. Germline V gene lookup returns CDR1 MNHNY and CDR2 SVGAGI (reference sequence). The CDR3 coding sequence is TGTGCCAGCAGCCGGGAAGAAGCTTTCTTT. Its translation is CASSREEAFF.

A single count supports this clone. V and J are TRBV5-8 and TRBJ2-3; D ambiguous. The CDR3 contains 13 residues. Between the trimmed V and J ends, which lost 7 bases and 8 bases, there was a span of 17 bases. The V gene's germline CDR1 is SGHTS and CDR2 YDEGEE. As DNA, the CDR3 is TGTGCCAGCCGGGTGCTCGCAAGCGTTACGCAGTATTTT. Residues: CASRVLASVTQYF.

V usage is TRBV19 and J usage is TRBJ1-5, with D uncertain. V lost 4 bases to trimming and J lost 1 base, with 14 bases between them. The CDR3 runs 16 residues. The germline V gene has CDR1 LNHDA and CDR2 SQIVND (reference sequence). The CDR3 DNA reads TGTGCCAGTAGTACCAGGATATTTGCGAGCAATCAGCCCCAGCATTTT. Translated, it gives CASSTRIFASNQPQHF.

The V call is TRBV3-1 (or the pseudogene TRBV3-2), the J call TRBJ2-3; no firm D call. Per the germline V gene, CDR1 is LGHDT and CDR2 is YNNKEL (reference sequence). The CDR3 consists of 15 residues. Trimming removed 1 base at V and 3 bases at J, with 11 bases between. The CDR3 sequence is CASSQGRVETDTQYF. The CDR3 DNA is TGTGCCAGCAGCCAAGGTCGAGTAGAGACAGATACGCAGTATTTT.

V is TRBV4-1 and J is TRBJ1-2; maybe TRBD1 (6 bases). Germline CDR1 and CDR2: MGHRA and YSYEKL. The CDR3 contains 14 residues. V lost 4 bases, J lost 1 base, and 10 bases lay in between. The CDR3 DNA reads TGCGCCAGCAGCCCGCGGACAGTTAACTATGGCTACACCTTC. Protein: CASSPRTVNYGYTF.

J is TRBJ2-3 and V is TRBV10-3, with a tentative D call TRBD1 (5 bases). Germline values: CDR1 ENHRY, CDR2 SYGVKD. There are 14 residues in the CDR3. Deletions cut 0 bases from V and 5 bases from J, with 9 bases between. DNA for the CDR3: TGTGCCATCAGTGAGTCCCAGGGTCGAGATACGCAGTATTTT. Protein: CAISESQGRDTQYF.

This clone has only one observation. The chain carries TRBV6-6 and TRBJ1-5; 8 bases line up with TRBD1. The V gene end was trimmed by 2 bases and the J gene end by 4 bases; junction bases not matched to a gene: 7. The CDR3 has 16 residues. Germline CDR1 MNHNY, CDR2 SVGAGI (reference sequence). CDR3 protein: CASSYDPGQGNQPQHF. The CDR3 DNA reads TGTGCCAGCAGTTACGACCCCGGACAGGGAAATCAGCCCCAGCATTTT.